One sample yielded the 9 T cell receptor beta chains listed below, sequenced in a study of T cell responses to AZD1222 COVID-19 vaccine. The method was immunoSEQ multiplex PCR; TCRdb's version includes in-frame clones alone and lacks a portion of them. The sample includes nearly 110,000 clones, about 90% of them seen just once. The sequenced sample was peripheral blood, obtained 28 days after the second AZD1222 dose. The origin of the receptors is an adult who received the AZD1222 COVID-19 vaccine.

This chain connects TRBV23-1 to TRBJ2-7, with D unclear. TRBV23-1 is annotated as an ORF whose role is uncertain. This CDR3 has 16 amino acids. Trimming removed 1 base from V and 0 bases from J, with 13 bases in between. CDR3: CASSQFLQLSSYEQYF. The CDR3 coding sequence is TGCGCCAGCAGTCAATTCCTACAGCTATCCTCCTACGAGCAGTACTTC.

CDR3 sequence reads: CASSHRGGLWQFF. DNA of the CDR3: TGTGCCAGCAGCCACCGGGGGGGCCTTTGGCAGTTCTTC. The gene calls are TRBV3-1 (or the pseudogene TRBV3-2) and TRBJ2-1; 8 bases align to TRBD2. The J segment lost 12 bases and the V segment lost 3 bases, leaving 7 bases of the junction unmatched. This CDR3 spans 13 amino acids. From germline, CDR1 is LGHDT and CDR2 YNNKEL (reference sequence).

The V call is TRBV9, the J call TRBJ1-1, with 9 bases fitting TRBD1. The CDR3 covers 16 residues. The ends lost 0 bases at V and 5 bases at J; junction bases unmatched: 8. CDR1 is SGDLS and CDR2 is YYNGEE in the germline V gene. CDR3 protein: CASSVAPGQGSTEAFF. CDR3 nucleotide sequence: TGTGCCAGCAGCGTAGCCCCGGGACAGGGTTCGACTGAAGCTTTCTTT.

This chain uses TRBV5-4 with TRBJ1-5, with a weak D call TRBD1 (5 bases). Germline CDR1 reads SGHNT; CDR2 reads YYREEE (reference sequence). CDR3 length: 15 residues. Trimming left V 0 bases short and J 4 bases short, with 11 bases between. CDR3 sequence (DNA): TGTGCCAGCAGCTTGGATGGGGGAGGGAATCAGCCCCAGCATTTT. Residues: CASSLDGGGNQPQHF. Full variable domain (outside the CDR3, taken from reference TRBV5-4 and TRBJ1-5): ETGVTQSPTHLIKTRGQQVTLRCSSQSGHNTVSWYQQALGQGPQFIFQYYREEENGRGNFPPRFSGLQFPNYSSELNVNALELDDSALYLCASSLDGGGNQPQHFGDGTRLSIL.

The chain joins TRBV27 to TRBJ2-7, with no clear D. Germline-derived CDR1 and CDR2 are MNHEY and SMNVEV (reference sequence). The CDR3 length is 14 residues. Trimming took off 5 bases at V and 6 bases at J, with 17 bases between the two ends. Written as DNA, the CDR3 is TGTGCCAGCAGTCTAAGACCTACCTCCCTCGAGCAGTACTTC. Translating it yields CASSLRPTSLEQYF.

The chain uses TRBV4-3 and TRBJ1-3; D call uncertain. CDR1 and CDR2 from the germline V gene are LGHNA and YSLEER. This CDR3 region has 15 residues. The V end was cut by 0 bases, the J end by 0 bases, with 6 bases between. The CDR3 nucleotides read TGCGCCAGCAGCCAAGATTCATACTCTGGAAACACCATATATTTT. Its translation is CASSQDSYSGNTIYF.

This chain uses TRBV19 with TRBJ1-1; D gene uncertain. This CDR3 has 13 amino acids. Trimming took off 5 bases at V and 11 bases at J, with 18 bases between the two ends. Germline loops: CDR1 LNHDA, CDR2 SQIVND (reference sequence). The CDR3, as DNA: TGTGCCAGTAGTTTCCAAGGCAGTGACGGGGCTTTCTTT. As protein: CASSFQGSDGAFF.

CDR3 sequence: CASSGQGSEKLFF. CDR3 sequence (DNA): TGTGCCAGCTCGGGACAGGGAAGTGAAAAACTGTTTTTT. The chain is built from TRBV18 and TRBJ1-4, with 9 bases aligning to TRBD1. V gave up 6 bases and J gave up 7 bases; unmatched junction bases: 3. There are 13 residues in the CDR3. The germline gives CDR1 KGHSH, CDR2 LQKENI.

The V and J genes are TRBV19 and TRBJ1-4; 7 bases agree with TRBD1. The CDR3 has 17 residues. J was trimmed by 5 bases and V by 4 bases; bases with no gene match: 13. Per the germline V gene, CDR1 is LNHDA and CDR2 is SQIVND (reference sequence). CDR3 in DNA: TGTGCCAGTAGTAGCTCCACTACAGGGGCAATCAATGAAAAACTGTTTTTT. Its translation is CASSSSTTGAINEKLFF.